This passage covers 25 T cell receptor beta chains from one sample sequenced in a study of blood T cells in healthy people across ages. Using a J-beta primer mix together with a sample-barcoded 5' primer, a second PCR was run for about 7 to 12 cycles. TCRdb re-called the 5' RACE reads through MiXCR, storing one row per CDR3 protein. The sample records 800,000 to 950,000 distinct CDR3 sequences, 35% to 40% being singletons. The sequencing sample was made of blood. These receptors were collected from a man aged 18 to 29 in good health.

This clonotype was observed a few times. The chain employs TRBV18 and TRBJ1-2, with 12 bases that match TRBD1. The CDR3 totals 15 residues. Per germline, CDR1 KGHSH and CDR2 LQKENI. The junction had 4 bases not matched to a gene; V was cut back by 0 bases and J by 8 bases. The CDR3 region is CASSPPGQGAGGYTF. In DNA, the CDR3 is TGTGCCAGCTCACCACCGGGACAGGGGGCTGGCGGCTACACCTTC. The full variable domain, in which reference TRBV18 and TRBJ1-2 provide the parts outside the CDR3, is NAGVMQNPRHLVRRRGQEARLRCSPMKGHSHVYWYRQLPEEGLKFMVYLQKENIIDESGMPKERFSAEFPKEGPSILRIQQVVRGDSAAYFCASSPPGQGAGGYTFGSGTRLTVV.

The gene calls are TRBV7-2 and TRBJ2-1; 7 bases align to TRBD2. V shed 4 bases and J 4 bases; nucleotides not matched to a gene: 4. The CDR3 is 14 amino acids. The germline V gene has CDR1 SGHTA and CDR2 FQGNSA. The CDR3 region has the DNA TGTGCCAGCAGCTCCCCGGGACTATACAATGAGCAGTTCTTC. This translates into CASSSPGLYNEQFF.

As to this clonotype: The junction departs from the called germline gene at one end, perhaps through a read error. The chain uses TRBV7-9 and TRBJ1-5; TRBD1 aligns across 7 bases. The CDR3 is made up of 14 amino acids. Germline V gene sequence: CDR1 SEHNR, CDR2 FQNEAQ (reference sequence). CDR3: CASTTGDSNQPRHF. The CDR3 DNA is TGTGCCAGCACCACAGGGGACTCCAATCAGCCCCGGCATTTT. Complete variable domain (other parts from reference TRBV7-9 and TRBJ1-5): DTGVSQNPRHKITKRGQNVTFRCDPISEHNRLYWYRQTLGQGPEFLTYFQNEAQLEKSRLLSDRFSAERPKGSFSTLEIQRTEQGDSAMYLCASTTGDSNQPRHFGDGTRLSIL.

The sample holds a few counts of this clonotype. V and J are TRBV29-1 and TRBJ1-4; 8 nucleotides align to TRBD1. V shed 4 bases, J shed 6 bases, and the junction held 4 bases outside the gene matches. Per the germline V gene, CDR1 is SQVTM and CDR2 is ANQGSEA. This CDR3 contains 13 residues. This CDR3 is CSVGTGRDEKLFF. The CDR3 coding sequence is TGCAGCGTTGGGACAGGGAGAGATGAAAAACTGTTTTTT.

Of note for this clonotype: Possible read error: a much larger clone is one base away. This rearrangement joins TRBV7-9 to TRBJ2-2, with 7 bases fitting TRBD1. Germline V gene lookup returns CDR1 SEHNR and CDR2 FQNEAQ (reference sequence). The CDR3 covers 16 residues. The CDR3 nucleotides are TGTGTCAGCAGCCTTAGACAGGGCGTTCCTACCGGGGAGCTGTTTTTT. It specifies CVSSLRQGVPTGELFF.

This clonotype has a handful of counts. J is TRBJ2-5 and V is TRBV7-9; no definite D call. Trimming took 4 bases from V and 5 from J, leaving 11 bases between them. Per the germline V gene, CDR1 is SEHNR and CDR2 is FQNEAQ (reference sequence). This CDR3 spans 13 amino acids. The CDR3 sequence: CASSSRDLETQYF. CDR3 nucleotide sequence: TGTGCCAGCAGCTCTAGGGATTTGGAGACCCAGTACTTC.

The V and J genes are TRBV12-3 or TRBV12-4 and TRBJ1-2, with a possible D match to TRBD1 (6 bases). The CDR3 spans 18 residues. V lost 3 bases, J lost 3 bases, and 23 bases lay in between. Here the CDR3 reads CASSLVGIDRSGDYGYTF. The CDR3 nucleotides are TGTGCCAGCAGTTTGGTGGGGATTGACAGGTCCGGGGACTATGGCTACACCTTC.

The chain has TRBV5-5 and TRBJ1-1; D is uncertain. The germline CDR1 and CDR2 sequences are SGHKS and YYEKEE (reference sequence). V gave up 2 bases and J gave up 9 bases, with 20 bases separating them. The CDR3 runs to 15 residues. CDR3 DNA: TGTGCCAGCAGCTTTTTTGACTTTACCGAACTTAAAGCTTTCTTT. This codes for CASSFFDFTELKAFF. Full variable domain (missing parts from reference TRBV5-5 and TRBJ1-1): DAGVTQSPTHLIKTRGQQVTLRCSPISGHKSVSWYQQVLGQGPQFIFQYYEKEERGRGNFPDRFSARQFPNYSSELNVNALLLGDSALYLCASSFFDFTELKAFFGQGTRLTVV.

This clonotype was counted between two and nine times. The rearrangement uses TRBV27 and TRBJ2-3; 13 positions agree with TRBD2. V lost 4 bases and J lost 4; bases outside the gene matches: 5. CDR3 length: 16 amino acids. Germline-derived CDR1 and CDR2 are MNHEY and SMNVEV (reference sequence). The CDR3 DNA reads as TGTGCCAGCAGTTCCGGGACTAGCGGGACCGCAGATACGCAGTATTTT. Its protein product is CASSSGTSGTADTQYF.

The chain employs TRBV19 and TRBJ1-6; D unclear. The V end was cut by 6 bases, the J end by 9 bases, with 18 bases between. The CDR3 extends over 15 amino acids. Germline V gene lookup returns CDR1 LNHDA and CDR2 SQIVND (reference sequence). CDR3 region: CASSRTSMTSSPLHF. Here the CDR3 DNA reads TGTGCCAGTAGCCGGACCTCCATGACGAGTTCACCCCTCCACTTT.

This clonotype came up a few times. The chain joins TRBV12-3 or TRBV12-4 to TRBJ1-1; tentative D call: TRBD1 (5 bases). V shed 6 bases and J shed 9 bases, with 14 bases lying between them. The CDR3 contains 12 residues. In DNA form, the CDR3 reads TGTGCCAGCAGAGTGGGGGGGGGACAAGCTTTCTTT. Protein sequence: CASRVGGGQAFF.

Turning to this clonotype: With a much larger clone just one base away, this may be a read error. The chain links TRBV20-1 to TRBJ2-3, with TRBD2 identical over 9 bases. The CDR3 sequence is 17 residues long. Germline assignment: CDR1 DFQATT and CDR2 SNEGSKA (reference sequence). The J segment lost 2 bases and the V segment lost 2 bases, leaving 11 bases of the junction unmatched. The CDR3 sequence: CSARWLAGFLTTDTQYF. In DNA form, the CDR3 reads TGCAGTGCTAGATGGCTAGCGGGGTTCCTAACCACAGATACGCAGTATTTT.

The chain has TRBV6-2 or TRBV6-3 and TRBJ1-2; D unresolved. The V gene's germline CDR1 is MNHEY and CDR2 SVGEGT. The CDR3 loop spans 16 amino acids. Trimming took off 0 bases at V and 2 bases at J, with 13 bases between the two ends. The CDR3 loop is CASSYSTVRGNYGYTF. CDR3 sequence (DNA): TGTGCCAGCAGTTACTCGACTGTCAGAGGGAACTATGGCTACACCTTC.

This chain links TRBV20-1 with TRBJ2-5; 7 bases agree with TRBD1. This CDR3 is built from 15 residues. The junction had 10 bases not matched to a gene; V was cut back by 5 bases and J by 1 base. Germline V lookup: CDR1 DFQATT, CDR2 SNEGSKA (reference sequence). The CDR3 here is CSAGPEQGTQETQYF. The CDR3 DNA reads TGCAGTGCTGGACCCGAACAGGGGACCCAAGAGACCCAGTACTTC.

J is TRBJ2-3 and V is TRBV7-2; 12 bases are a match to TRBD2. V trimming: 6 bases; J trimming: 4 bases; junction bases outside the gene matches: 14. The CDR3 contains 18 residues. CDR1 is SGHTA and CDR2 is FQGNSA in the germline V gene. The CDR3 region is CASRLTTASGGASDTQYF. As DNA, the CDR3 is TGTGCCAGCAGACTTACTACCGCTAGCGGGGGGGCGTCAGATACGCAGTATTTT.

V is TRBV20-1 and J is TRBJ1-6; perhaps TRBD1 as D (5 bases). Germline values: CDR1 DFQATT, CDR2 SNEGSKA (reference sequence). CDR3 length: 16 amino acids. With 5 bases removed from V and 4 bases from J, the gap between germline ends came to 18 bases. DNA for the CDR3: TGCAGTGCTGCCCACCCTGGGGCGAAGTATAATTCACCCCTCCACTTT. Translating it yields CSAAHPGAKYNSPLHF.

A word on this clonotype: Given a much more abundant clone one base away, this may be a read error. The chain couples TRBV12-3 or TRBV12-4 to TRBJ2-1; no definite D call. V lost 0 bases to trimming and J lost 13 bases, with 13 bases between them. The length of the CDR3 is 13 residues. DNA for the CDR3: TGTGCCAGCAGTTTAGCAGGGTCTGAGACCCAGTTCTTC. It specifies CASSLAGSETQFF.

Details on this clonotype: This may come from a read error, since a much larger clone is one base off. The chain recombines TRBV2 with TRBJ2-7; D remains unclear. Germline assignment: CDR1 SNHLY and CDR2 FYNNEI. The V end was cut by 7 bases, the J end by 7 bases, with 17 bases between. The CDR3 length is 13 residues. Here the CDR3 reads CASTQTVGNEQYF. The CDR3 DNA reads TGTGCCAGCACCCAGACGGTGGGCAATGAGCAGTACTTC.

This clonotype was detected only a few times. The chain employs TRBV6-5 and TRBJ2-2; no definite D call. V lost 8 bases, J lost 2 bases, and 12 bases lay in between. Germline V gives CDR1 MNHEY, CDR2 SVGAGI. The CDR3 consists of 14 residues. Here the CDR3 reads CASAGSLNTGELFF. CDR3 DNA sequence: TGTGCCAGCGCCGGCAGTCTCAACACCGGGGAGCTGTTTTTT.

The chain links TRBV10-3 to TRBJ1-1; tentative D call: TRBD1 (6 bases). The germline V gene has CDR1 ENHRY and CDR2 SYGVKD. V was cut by 6 bases and J by 10 bases, with 18 bases left in between. The length of the CDR3 is 13 residues. CDR3 sequence (DNA): TGTGCCATCAGGGCCGCCGGACAGAGTGGAGCTTTCTTT. This translates into CAIRAAGQSGAFF.

The chain couples TRBV20-1 to TRBJ1-5; D possibly corresponds to TRBD1 (5 bases). The germline V gene encodes CDR1 DFQATT and CDR2 SNEGSKA (reference sequence). This CDR3 has 14 residues. The V end lost 0 bases, the J end lost 8 bases, and 14 bases lay between the germline ends. The chain's CDR3 is CSARETGGEEPQHF. Written as DNA, the CDR3 is TGCAGTGCTAGAGAAACAGGTGGCGAGGAGCCCCAGCATTTT.

V and J are TRBV6-6 and TRBJ2-7; D is ambiguous. Germline values: CDR1 MNHNY, CDR2 SVGAGI (reference sequence). V gave up 2 bases and J gave up 4 bases, with 9 bases separating them. The CDR3 covers 13 residues. The CDR3 loop is CASSYELGYEQYF. CDR3 DNA: TGTGCCAGCAGTTACGAGCTAGGGTACGAGCAGTACTTC.

The rearrangement joins TRBV27 to TRBJ1-4, with a tentative D call TRBD1 (5 bases). This CDR3 spans 15 amino acids. Trimming took 3 bases from V and 5 from J, leaving 13 bases between them. Looked up from germline, CDR1 is MNHEY and CDR2 is SMNVEV (reference sequence). The CDR3 loop reads CASSFRGAGNEKLFF. The DNA for the CDR3 is TGTGCCAGCAGTTTTAGGGGCGCGGGAAATGAAAAACTGTTTTTT.

This clonotype was counted at least ten times. This chain links TRBV12-3 or TRBV12-4 with TRBJ2-1, with 16 bases lining up with TRBD2. The CDR3 length is 15 residues. Losses at the gene ends were 6 bases for V and 8 bases for J; bases not matched to a gene: 4. The CDR3 bases are TGTGCCAGCAGGGAGGGACTAGCGGGGGGGCATGAGCAGTTCTTC. Translation gives CASREGLAGGHEQFF.

The rearrangement links TRBV2 to TRBJ1-3; weak D call: TRBD1 (5 bases). The length of the CDR3 is 16 residues. Trimming removed 3 bases at V and 0 bases at J, with 12 bases between. The germline gives CDR1 SNHLY, CDR2 FYNNEI. The CDR3, as DNA: TGTGCCAGCAGTGACTCCCCAGGGCGCTCTGGAAACACCATATATTTT. Its translation is CASSDSPGRSGNTIYF.